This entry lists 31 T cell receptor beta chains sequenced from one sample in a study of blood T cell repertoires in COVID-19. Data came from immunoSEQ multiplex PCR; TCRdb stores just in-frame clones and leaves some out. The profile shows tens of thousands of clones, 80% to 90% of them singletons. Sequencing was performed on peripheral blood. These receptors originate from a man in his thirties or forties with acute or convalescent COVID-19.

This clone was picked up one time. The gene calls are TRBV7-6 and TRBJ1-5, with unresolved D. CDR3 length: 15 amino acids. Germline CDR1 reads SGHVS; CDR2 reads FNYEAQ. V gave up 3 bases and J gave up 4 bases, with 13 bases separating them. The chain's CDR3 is CASSFGVRLNQPQHF. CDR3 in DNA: TGTGCCAGCAGCTTCGGGGTCAGGTTAAATCAGCCCCAGCATTTT.

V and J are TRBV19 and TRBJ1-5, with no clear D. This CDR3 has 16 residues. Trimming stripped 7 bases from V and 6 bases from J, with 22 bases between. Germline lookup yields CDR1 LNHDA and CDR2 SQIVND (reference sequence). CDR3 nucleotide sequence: TGTGCCAGTACCCTAACAGCTTCCCAGCCAGGTCAGCCCCAGCATTTT. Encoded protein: CASTLTASQPGQPQHF.

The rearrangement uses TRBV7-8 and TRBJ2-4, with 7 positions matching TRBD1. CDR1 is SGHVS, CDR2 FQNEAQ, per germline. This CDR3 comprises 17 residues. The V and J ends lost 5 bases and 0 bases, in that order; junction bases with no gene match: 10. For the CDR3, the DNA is TGTGCCAGCAGCGTTCTACAGGGGAAATTAGCCAAAAACATTCAGTACTTC. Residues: CASSVLQGKLAKNIQYF.

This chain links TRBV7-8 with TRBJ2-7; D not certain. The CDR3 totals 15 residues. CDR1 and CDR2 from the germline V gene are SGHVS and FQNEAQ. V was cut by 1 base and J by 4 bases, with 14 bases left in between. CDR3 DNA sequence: TGTGCCAGCAGCTTAGGAGTGAGCATGGAGTACGAGCAGTACTTC. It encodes CASSLGVSMEYEQYF.

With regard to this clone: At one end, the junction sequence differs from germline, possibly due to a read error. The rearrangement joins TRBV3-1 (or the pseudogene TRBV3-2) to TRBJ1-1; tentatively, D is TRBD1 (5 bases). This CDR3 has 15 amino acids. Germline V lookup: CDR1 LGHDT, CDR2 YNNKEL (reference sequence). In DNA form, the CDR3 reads TGTGCCAGCAGCAAAGACGGCGGGGGAAACACTGAAGCTTTCTTT. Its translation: CASSKDGGGNTEAFF.

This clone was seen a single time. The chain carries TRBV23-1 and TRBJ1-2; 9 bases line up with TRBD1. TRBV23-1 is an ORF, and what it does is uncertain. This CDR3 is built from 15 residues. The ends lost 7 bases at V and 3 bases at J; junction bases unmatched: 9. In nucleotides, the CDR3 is TGCGCCAGCAAACCGGGACAGGGAGTTTACTATGGCTACACCTTC. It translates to CASKPGQGVYYGYTF.

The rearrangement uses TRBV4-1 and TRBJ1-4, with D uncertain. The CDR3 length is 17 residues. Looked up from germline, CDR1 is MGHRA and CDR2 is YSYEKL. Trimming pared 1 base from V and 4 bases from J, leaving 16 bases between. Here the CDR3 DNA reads TGCGCCAGCAGCCAAGTAGGCGGCCGACTGATTAATGAAAAACTGTTTTTT. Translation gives CASSQVGGRLINEKLFF.

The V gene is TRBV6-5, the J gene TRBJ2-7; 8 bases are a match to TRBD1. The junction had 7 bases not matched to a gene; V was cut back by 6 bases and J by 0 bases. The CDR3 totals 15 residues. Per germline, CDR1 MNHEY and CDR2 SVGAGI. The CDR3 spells CASSLGQGYSYEQYF. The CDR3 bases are TGTGCCAGCAGCCTAGGACAGGGATACTCCTACGAGCAGTACTTC.

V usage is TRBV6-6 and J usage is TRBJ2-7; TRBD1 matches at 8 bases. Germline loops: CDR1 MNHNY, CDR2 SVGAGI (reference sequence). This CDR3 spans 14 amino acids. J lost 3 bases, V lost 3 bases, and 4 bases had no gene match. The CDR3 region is CASSYTGTGYEQYF. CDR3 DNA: TGTGCCAGCAGTTATACCGGGACAGGCTACGAGCAGTACTTC.

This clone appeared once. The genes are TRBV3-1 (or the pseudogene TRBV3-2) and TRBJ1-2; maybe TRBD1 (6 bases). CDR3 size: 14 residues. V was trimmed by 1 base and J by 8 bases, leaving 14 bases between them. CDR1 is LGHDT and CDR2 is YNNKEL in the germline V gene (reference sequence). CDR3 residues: CASSQVGGAQGYTF. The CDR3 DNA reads TGTGCCAGCAGCCAAGTCGGGGGGGCGCAGGGCTACACCTTC.

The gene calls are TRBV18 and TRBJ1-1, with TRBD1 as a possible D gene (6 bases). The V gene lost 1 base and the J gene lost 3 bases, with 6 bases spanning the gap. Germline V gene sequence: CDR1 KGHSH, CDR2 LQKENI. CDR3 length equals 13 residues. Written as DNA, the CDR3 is TGTGCCAGCTCACCACAGGGGGACACTGAAGCTTTCTTT. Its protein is CASSPQGDTEAFF.

The chain's CDR3 is CASSSGLVTDTQYF. Here the CDR3 DNA reads TGTGCCAGCAGCTCGGGACTAGTGACAGATACGCAGTATTTT. The V call is TRBV5-5, the J call TRBJ2-3; 8 nucleotides match TRBD2. The CDR3 has 14 residues. The germline gives CDR1 SGHKS, CDR2 YYEKEE (reference sequence). The trim removed 3 bases at V and 3 bases at J, leaving 3 bases unmatched.

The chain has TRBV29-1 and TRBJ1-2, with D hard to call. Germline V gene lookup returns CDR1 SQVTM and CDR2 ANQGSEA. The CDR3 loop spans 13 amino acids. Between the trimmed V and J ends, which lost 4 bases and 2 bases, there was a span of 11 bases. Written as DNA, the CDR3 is TGCAGCGTTGGACCGCGGCTGAACTATGGCTACACCTTC. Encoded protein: CSVGPRLNYGYTF.

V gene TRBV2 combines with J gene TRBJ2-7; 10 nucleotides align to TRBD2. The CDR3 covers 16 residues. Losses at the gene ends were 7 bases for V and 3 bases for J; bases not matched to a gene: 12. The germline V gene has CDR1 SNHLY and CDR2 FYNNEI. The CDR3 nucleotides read TGTGCCAGCAAGGGTCTAGGGACTAGCGCCCACTACGAGCAGTACTTC. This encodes CASKGLGTSAHYEQYF.

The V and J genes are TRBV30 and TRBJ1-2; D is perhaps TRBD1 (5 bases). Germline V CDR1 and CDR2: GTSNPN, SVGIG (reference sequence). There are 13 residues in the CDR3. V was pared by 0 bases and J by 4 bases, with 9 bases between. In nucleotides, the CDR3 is TGTGCCTGGAGTGTAGACAGTCTCTATGGCTACACCTTC. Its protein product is CAWSVDSLYGYTF.

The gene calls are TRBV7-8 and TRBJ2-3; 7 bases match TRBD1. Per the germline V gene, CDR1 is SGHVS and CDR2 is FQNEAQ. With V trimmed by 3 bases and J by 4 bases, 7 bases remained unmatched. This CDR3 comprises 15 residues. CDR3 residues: CASSFRGLGSDTQYF. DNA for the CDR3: TGTGCCAGCAGCTTCAGGGGGTTAGGTTCAGATACGCAGTATTTT.

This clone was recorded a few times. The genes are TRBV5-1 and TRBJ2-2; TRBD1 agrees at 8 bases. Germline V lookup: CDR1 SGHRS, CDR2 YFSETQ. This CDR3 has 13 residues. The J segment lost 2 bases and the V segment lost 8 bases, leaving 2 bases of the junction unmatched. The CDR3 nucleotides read TGCGCCAGTGGACAGGGTAACACCGGGGAGCTGTTTTTT. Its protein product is CASGQGNTGELFF.

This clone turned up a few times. The CDR3 sequence is CASGEQLGLRRNIQYF. CDR3 sequence (DNA): TGTGCCAGCGGAGAACAATTAGGACTGCGGCGGAACATTCAGTACTTC. The chain recombines TRBV7-9 with TRBJ2-4, with D possibly TRBD2 on 5 matching bases. The CDR3 length is 16 residues. Deletions cut 8 bases from V and 7 bases from J, with 24 bases between. Germline V lookup: CDR1 SEHNR, CDR2 FQNEAQ (reference sequence).

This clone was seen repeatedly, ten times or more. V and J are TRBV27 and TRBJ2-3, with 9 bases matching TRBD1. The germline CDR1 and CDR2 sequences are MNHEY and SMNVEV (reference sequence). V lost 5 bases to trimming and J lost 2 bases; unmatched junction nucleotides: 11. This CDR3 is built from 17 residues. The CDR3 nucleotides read TGTGCCAGCAGTCTCAGGGGACAGGGAGGTCCCACAGATACGCAGTATTTT. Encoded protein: CASSLRGQGGPTDTQYF.

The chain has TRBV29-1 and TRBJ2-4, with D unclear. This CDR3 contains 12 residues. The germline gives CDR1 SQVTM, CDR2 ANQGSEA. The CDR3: CTPNLAKNIQYF. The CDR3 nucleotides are TGCACCCCTAACCTAGCCAAAAACATTCAGTACTTC. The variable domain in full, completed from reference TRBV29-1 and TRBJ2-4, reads SAVISQKPSRDICQRGTSLTIQCQVDSQVTMMFWYRQQPGQSLTLIATANQGSEATYESGFVIDKFPISRPNLTFSTLTVSNMSPEDSSIYLCTPNLAKNIQYFGAGTRLSVL.

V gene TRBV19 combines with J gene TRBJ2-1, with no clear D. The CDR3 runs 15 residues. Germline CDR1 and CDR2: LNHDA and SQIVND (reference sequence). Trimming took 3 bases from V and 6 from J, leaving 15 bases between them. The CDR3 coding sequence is TGTGCCAGTAGTATCCGCTTCGACGGGTCCAATGAGCAGTTCTTC. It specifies CASSIRFDGSNEQFF.

CDR3 sequence reads: CASRTGTGVTEAFF. The CDR3 DNA reads as TGTGCCAGCCGGACCGGGACAGGGGTCACTGAAGCTTTCTTT. This chain connects TRBV7-2 to TRBJ1-1; 10 bases line up with TRBD1. There are 14 residues in the CDR3. Trimming took 8 bases from V and 4 from J; bases not matched to a gene: 7. Germline loops: CDR1 SGHTA, CDR2 FQGNSA. Complete variable domain (other parts from reference TRBV7-2 and TRBJ1-1): GAGVSQSPSNKVTEKGKDVELRCDPISGHTALYWYRQSLGQGLEFLIYFQGNSAPDKSGLPSDRFSAERTGGSVSTLTIQRTQQEDSAVYLCASRTGTGVTEAFFGQGTRLTVV.

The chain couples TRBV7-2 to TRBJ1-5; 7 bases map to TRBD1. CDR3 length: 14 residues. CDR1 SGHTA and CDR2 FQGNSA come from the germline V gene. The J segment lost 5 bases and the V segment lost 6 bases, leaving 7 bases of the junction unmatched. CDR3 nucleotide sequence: TGTGCCAGCAGTTCAGACAGGGTATATCAGCCCCAGCATTTT. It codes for CASSSDRVYQPQHF. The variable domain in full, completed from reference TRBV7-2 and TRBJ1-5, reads GAGVSQSPSNKVTEKGKDVELRCDPISGHTALYWYRQSLGQGLEFLIYFQGNSAPDKSGLPSDRFSAERTGGSVSTLTIQRTQQEDSAVYLCASSSDRVYQPQHFGDGTRLSIL.

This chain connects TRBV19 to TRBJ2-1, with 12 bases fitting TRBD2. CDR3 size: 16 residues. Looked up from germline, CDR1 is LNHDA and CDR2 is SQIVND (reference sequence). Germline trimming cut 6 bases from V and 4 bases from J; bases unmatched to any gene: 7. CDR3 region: CASRTRGLAGYNEQFF. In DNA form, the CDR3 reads TGTGCCAGTAGGACCCGGGGACTAGCGGGTTACAATGAGCAGTTCTTC.

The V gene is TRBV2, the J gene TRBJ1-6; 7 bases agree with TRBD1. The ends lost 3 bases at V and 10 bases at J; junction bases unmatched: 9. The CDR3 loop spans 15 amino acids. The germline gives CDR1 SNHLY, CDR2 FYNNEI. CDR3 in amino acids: CASSDETGLSSPLHF. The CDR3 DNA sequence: TGTGCCAGCAGTGATGAGACAGGGCTTTCCTCACCCCTCCACTTT.

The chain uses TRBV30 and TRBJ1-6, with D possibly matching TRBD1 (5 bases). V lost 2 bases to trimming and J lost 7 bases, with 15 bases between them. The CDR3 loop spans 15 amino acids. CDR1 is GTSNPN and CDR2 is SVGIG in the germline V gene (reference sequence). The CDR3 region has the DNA TGTGCCTGGAGTCTCCCCAGGGCGAGAAATTCACCCCTCCACTTT. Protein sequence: CAWSLPRARNSPLHF.

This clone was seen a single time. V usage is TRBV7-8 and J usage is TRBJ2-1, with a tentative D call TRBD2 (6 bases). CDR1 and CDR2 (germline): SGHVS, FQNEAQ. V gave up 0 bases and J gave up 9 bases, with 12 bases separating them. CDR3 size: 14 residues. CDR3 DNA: TGTGCCAGCAGCTTAGCGCCAGAGGGAGGTGAGCAGTTCTTC. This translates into CASSLAPEGGEQFF.

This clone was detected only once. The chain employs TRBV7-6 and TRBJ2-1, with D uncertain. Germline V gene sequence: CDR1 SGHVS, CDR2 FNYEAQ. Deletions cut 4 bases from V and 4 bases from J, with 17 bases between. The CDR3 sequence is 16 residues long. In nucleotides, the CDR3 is TGTGCCAGCAGCTCTCTCGGCCGAGGAACTTACAATGAGCAGTTCTTC. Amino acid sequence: CASSSLGRGTYNEQFF.

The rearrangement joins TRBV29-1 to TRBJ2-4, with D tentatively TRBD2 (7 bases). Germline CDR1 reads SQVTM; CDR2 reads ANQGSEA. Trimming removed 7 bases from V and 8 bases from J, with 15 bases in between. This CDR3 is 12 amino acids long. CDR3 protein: CSALGAGDIQYF. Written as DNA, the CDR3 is TGCAGCGCCCTGGGGGCGGGAGACATTCAGTACTTC.

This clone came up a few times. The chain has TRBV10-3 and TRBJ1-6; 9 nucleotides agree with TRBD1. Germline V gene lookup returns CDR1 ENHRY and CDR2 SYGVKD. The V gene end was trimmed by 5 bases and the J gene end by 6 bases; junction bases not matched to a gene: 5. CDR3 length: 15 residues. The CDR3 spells CAISSQDRGNSPLHF. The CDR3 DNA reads TGTGCCATCAGTTCGCAGGACAGGGGTAATTCACCCCTCCACTTT.

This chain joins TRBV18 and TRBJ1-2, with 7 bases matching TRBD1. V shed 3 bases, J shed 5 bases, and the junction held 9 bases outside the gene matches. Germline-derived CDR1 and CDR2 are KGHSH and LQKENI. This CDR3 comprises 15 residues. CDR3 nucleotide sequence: TGTGCCAGCTCACCTACTGGGACAGCCGAATATGGCTACACCTTC. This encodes CASSPTGTAEYGYTF.